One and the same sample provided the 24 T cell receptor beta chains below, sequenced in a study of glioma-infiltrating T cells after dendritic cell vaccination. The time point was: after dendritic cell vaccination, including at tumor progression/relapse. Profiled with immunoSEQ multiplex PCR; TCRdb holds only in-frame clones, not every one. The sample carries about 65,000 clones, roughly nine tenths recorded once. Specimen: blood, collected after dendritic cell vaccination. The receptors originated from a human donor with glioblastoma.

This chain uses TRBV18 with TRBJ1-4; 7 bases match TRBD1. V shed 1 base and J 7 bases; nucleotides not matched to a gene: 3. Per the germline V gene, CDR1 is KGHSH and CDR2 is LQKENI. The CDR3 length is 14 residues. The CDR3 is CASSPQGAGEKLFF. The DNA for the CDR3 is TGTGCCAGCTCACCACAGGGGGCAGGTGAAAAACTGTTTTTT. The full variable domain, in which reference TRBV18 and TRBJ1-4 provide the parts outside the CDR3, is NAGVMQNPRHLVRRRGQEARLRCSPMKGHSHVYWYRQLPEEGLKFMVYLQKENIIDESGMPKERFSAEFPKEGPSILRIQQVVRGDSAAYFCASSPQGAGEKLFFGSGTQLSVL.

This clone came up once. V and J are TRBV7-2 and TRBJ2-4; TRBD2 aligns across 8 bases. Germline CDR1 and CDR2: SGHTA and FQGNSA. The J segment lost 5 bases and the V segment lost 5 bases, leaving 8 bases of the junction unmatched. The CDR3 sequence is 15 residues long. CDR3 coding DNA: TGTGCCAGCAGCCTATCGGGGGGGCGTCAAAACATTCAGTACTTC. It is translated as CASSLSGGRQNIQYF.

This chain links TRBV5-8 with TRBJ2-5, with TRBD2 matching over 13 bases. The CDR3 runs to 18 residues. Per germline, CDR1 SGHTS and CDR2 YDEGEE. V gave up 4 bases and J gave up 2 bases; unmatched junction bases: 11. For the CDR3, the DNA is TGTGCCAGCAGCACAGGACAGGGACTAGCGGGGCTTCAAGAGACCCAGTACTTC. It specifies CASSTGQGLAGLQETQYF.

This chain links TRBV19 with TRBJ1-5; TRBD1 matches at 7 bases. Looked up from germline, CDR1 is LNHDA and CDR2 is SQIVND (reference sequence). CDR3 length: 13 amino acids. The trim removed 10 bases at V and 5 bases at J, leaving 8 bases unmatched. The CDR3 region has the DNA TGTGCCACTACGGACAGGAAGGATCAGCCCCAGCATTTT. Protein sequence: CATTDRKDQPQHF.

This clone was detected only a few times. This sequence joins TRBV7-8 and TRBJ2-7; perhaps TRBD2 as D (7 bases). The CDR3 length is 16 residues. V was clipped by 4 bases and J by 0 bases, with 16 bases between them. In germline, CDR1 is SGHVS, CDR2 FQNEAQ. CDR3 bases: TGTGCCAGCAGCTCGGGGGGCGGGCCCAGCTCCTACGAGCAGTACTTC. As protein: CASSSGGGPSSYEQYF.

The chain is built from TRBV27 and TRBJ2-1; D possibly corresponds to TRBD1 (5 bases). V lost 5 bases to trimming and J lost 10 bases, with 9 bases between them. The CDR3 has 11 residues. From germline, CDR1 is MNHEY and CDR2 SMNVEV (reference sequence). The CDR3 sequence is CASSQQGEQFF. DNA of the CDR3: TGTGCCAGCAGTCAGCAGGGAGAGCAGTTCTTC.

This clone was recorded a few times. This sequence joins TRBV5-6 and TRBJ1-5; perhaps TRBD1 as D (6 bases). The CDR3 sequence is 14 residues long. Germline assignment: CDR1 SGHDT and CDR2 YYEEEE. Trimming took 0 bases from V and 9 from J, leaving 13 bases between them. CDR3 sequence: CASSLGGQPGPQHF. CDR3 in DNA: TGTGCCAGCAGCTTGGGAGGACAGCCCGGGCCCCAGCATTTT.

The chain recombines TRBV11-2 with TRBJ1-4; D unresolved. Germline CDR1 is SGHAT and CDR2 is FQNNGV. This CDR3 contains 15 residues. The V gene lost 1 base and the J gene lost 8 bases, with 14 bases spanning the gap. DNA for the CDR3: TGTGCCAGCAGCTTAGGGCTCCGGGGTCGGGAAAAACTGTTTTTT. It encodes CASSLGLRGREKLFF.

The CDR3 spells CASTERGPDNEQFF. CDR3 sequence (DNA): TGTGCCAGCACGGAGCGGGGGCCCGACAATGAGCAGTTCTTC. This chain links TRBV5-4 with TRBJ2-1, with 8 bases lining up with TRBD2. V shed 6 bases and J 5 bases; nucleotides not matched to a gene: 7. Per germline, CDR1 SGHNT and CDR2 YYREEE (reference sequence). CDR3 length: 14 residues.

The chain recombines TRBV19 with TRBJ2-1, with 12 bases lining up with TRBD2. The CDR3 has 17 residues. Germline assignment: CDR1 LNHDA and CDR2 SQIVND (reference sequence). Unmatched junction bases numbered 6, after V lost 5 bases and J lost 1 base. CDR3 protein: CASSETSGSGSYNEQFF. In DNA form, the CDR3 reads TGTGCCAGTAGTGAGACTAGCGGGAGCGGGTCCTACAATGAGCAGTTCTTC.

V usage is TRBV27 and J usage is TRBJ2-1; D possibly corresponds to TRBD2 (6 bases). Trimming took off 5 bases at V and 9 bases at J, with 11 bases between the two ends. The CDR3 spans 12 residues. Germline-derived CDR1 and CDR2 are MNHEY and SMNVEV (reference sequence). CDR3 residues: CASSTWRGEQFF. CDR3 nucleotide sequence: TGTGCCAGCAGTACCTGGCGGGGTGAGCAGTTCTTC.

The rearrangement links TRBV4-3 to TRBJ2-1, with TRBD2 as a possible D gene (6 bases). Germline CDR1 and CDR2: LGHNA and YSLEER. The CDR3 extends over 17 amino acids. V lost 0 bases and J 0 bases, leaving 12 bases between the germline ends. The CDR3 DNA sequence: TGCGCCAGCAGCCAAGATTTGGCGGGGTCCTCCTACAATGAGCAGTTCTTC. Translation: CASSQDLAGSSYNEQFF.

The CDR3 DNA reads as TGCGCCAGCAGCCGCATGCCAAAGACAGGGCCGCTGTCGGGCTACAATGAGCAGTTCTTC. Translating gives CASSRMPKTGPLSGYNEQFF. V is TRBV23-1 and J is TRBJ2-1, with TRBD1 matching 7 bases. TRBV23-1 is an ORF, with its function uncertain. V lost 6 bases and J lost 3; bases outside the gene matches: 23. The CDR3 sequence is 20 residues long.

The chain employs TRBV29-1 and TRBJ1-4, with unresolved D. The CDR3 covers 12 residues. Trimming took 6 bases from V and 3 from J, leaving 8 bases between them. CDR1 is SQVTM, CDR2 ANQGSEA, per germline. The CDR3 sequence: CSVSESNEKLFF. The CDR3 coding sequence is TGCAGCGTCTCGGAGTCTAATGAAAAACTGTTTTTT.

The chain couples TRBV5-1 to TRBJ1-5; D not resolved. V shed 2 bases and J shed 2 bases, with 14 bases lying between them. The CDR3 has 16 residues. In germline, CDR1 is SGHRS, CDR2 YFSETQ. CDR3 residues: CASSLEGVDGNQPQHF. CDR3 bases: TGCGCCAGCAGCTTAGAGGGCGTGGACGGCAATCAGCCCCAGCATTTT. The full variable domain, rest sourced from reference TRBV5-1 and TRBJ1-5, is KAGVTQTPRYLIKTRGQQVTLSCSPISGHRSVSWYQQTPGQGLQFLFEYFSETQRNKGNFPGRFSGRQFSNSRSEMNVSTLELGDSALYLCASSLEGVDGNQPQHFGDGTRLSIL.

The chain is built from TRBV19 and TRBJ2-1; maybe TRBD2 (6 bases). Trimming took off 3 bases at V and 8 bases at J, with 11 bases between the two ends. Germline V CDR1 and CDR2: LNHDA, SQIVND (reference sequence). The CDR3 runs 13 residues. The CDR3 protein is CASSITSWDEQFF. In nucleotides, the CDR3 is TGTGCCAGTAGTATTACTAGCTGGGATGAGCAGTTCTTC.

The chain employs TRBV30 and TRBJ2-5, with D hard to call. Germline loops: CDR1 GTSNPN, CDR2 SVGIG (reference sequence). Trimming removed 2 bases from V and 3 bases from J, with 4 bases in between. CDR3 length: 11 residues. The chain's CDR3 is CAWSFKETQYF. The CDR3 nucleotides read TGTGCCTGGAGTTTCAAAGAGACCCAGTACTTC.

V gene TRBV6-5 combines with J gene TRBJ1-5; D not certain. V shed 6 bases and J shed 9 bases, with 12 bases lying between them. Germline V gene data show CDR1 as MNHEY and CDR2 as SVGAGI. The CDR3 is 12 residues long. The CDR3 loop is CASRARAGPQHF. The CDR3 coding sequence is TGTGCCAGCAGGGCGCGGGCAGGGCCCCAGCATTTT.

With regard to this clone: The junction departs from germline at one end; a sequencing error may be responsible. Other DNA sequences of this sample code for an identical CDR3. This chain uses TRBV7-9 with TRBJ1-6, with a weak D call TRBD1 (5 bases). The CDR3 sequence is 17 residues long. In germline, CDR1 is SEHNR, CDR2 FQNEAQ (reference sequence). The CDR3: CASSLGGGTRDNSPLHF. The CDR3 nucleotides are TGTGCCAGCAGCCTGGGGGGAGGGACCCGTGACAATTCCCCCCTCCACTTT.

Here the CDR3 reads CAWSPQLEAFF. CDR3 bases: TGTGCCTGGAGCCCACAGTTAGAAGCTTTCTTT. The chain carries TRBV30 and TRBJ1-1; D not certain. Trimming took 3 bases from V and 8 from J, leaving 10 bases between them. This CDR3 comprises 11 residues. Germline-derived CDR1 and CDR2 are GTSNPN and SVGIG (reference sequence).

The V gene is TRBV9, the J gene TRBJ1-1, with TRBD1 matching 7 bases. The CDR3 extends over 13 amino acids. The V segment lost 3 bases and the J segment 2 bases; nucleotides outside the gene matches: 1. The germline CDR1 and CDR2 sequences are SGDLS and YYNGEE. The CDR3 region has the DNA TGTGCCAGCAGCGGACAGGGAAACACTGAAGCTTTCTTT. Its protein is CASSGQGNTEAFF.

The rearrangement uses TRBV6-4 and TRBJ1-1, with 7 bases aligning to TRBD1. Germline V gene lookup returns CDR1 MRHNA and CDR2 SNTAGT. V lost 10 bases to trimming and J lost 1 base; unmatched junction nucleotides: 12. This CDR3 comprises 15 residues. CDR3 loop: CATLRGTEKNTEAFF. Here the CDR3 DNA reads TGTGCCACCCTCCGGGGGACAGAAAAGAACACTGAAGCTTTCTTT.

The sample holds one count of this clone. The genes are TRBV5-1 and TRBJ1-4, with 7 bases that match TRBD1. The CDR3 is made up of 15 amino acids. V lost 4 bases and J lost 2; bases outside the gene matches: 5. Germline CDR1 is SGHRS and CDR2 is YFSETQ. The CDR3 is CASSNGQATNEKLFF. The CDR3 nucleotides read TGCGCCAGCAGCAACGGACAGGCGACTAATGAAAAACTGTTTTTT.

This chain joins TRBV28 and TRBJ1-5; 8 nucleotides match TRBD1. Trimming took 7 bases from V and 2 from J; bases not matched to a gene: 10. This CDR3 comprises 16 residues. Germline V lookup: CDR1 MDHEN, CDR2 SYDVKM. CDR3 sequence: CASTNPGQGRNQPQHF. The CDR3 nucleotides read TGTGCCAGCACCAACCCCGGACAGGGCCGCAATCAGCCCCAGCATTTT.